These T cell receptor beta chains were read from a single sample in a study of T cell changes during pregnancy in multiple sclerosis. Clones were read by immunoSEQ multiplex PCR, and TCRdb kept only the in-frame ones, dropping some. Of over 65,000 clones listed, roughly 94% are singletons. The sequenced sample was peripheral blood, obtained in the third trimester of pregnancy. These receptors all come from a female donor with multiple sclerosis, enrolled in a pregnancy study. CDR3s include the opening cysteine and the closing phenylalanine or tryptophan. A D gene is named only where the DNA matches it firmly. Clone sizes are given selectively: once, few, many, or a class where the clone is expanded.

v_gene	d_gene	abundance	j_gene	CDR3aa	CDR3nt
TRBV10-3	.	.	TRBJ1-2	CAISESTQSWEGYTF	TGTGCCATCAGTGAGTCGACGCAGAGCTGGGAGGGCTACACCTTC
TRBV6-4	.	.	TRBJ2-1	CASSEGGGAYNEQFF	TGTGCCAGCAGTGAAGGAGGGGGGGCCTACAATGAGCAGTTCTTC
TRBV11-2	TRBD1	.	TRBJ2-5	CASSIRTGQKETQYF	TGTGCCAGCAGCATACGGACAGGGCAAAAAGAGACCCAGTACTTC
TRBV2	TRBD1	.	TRBJ1-5	CASKTGDQPQHF	TGTGCCAGCAAAACAGGGGATCAGCCCCAGCATTTT
TRBV25-1	.	.	TRBJ1-6	CASSVGGSSYNSPLHF	TGTGCCAGCAGTGTGGGGGGGAGCTCCTATAATTCACCCCTCCACTTT
TRBV4-3	TRBD2	.	TRBJ2-7	CASSQLGTTSGSSYEQYF	TGCGCCAGCAGCCAGCTCGGTACTACTAGCGGGAGCTCCTACGAGCAGTACTTC
TRBV19	TRBD2	.	TRBJ2-1	CASSRGAYNEQFF	TGTGCCAGTAGTCGGGGGGCCTACAATGAGCAGTTCTTC
TRBV25-1	.	.	TRBJ1-3	CASSEQGGNTIYF	TGTGCCAGCAGTGAACAGGGTGGAAACACCATATATTTT
TRBV6-5	.	once	TRBJ2-1	CATGTGGNEQFF	TGTGCCACCGGGACTGGCGGCAATGAGCAGTTCTTC
TRBV7-2	TRBD2	.	TRBJ2-3	CASSIGLAGALGDTQYF	TGTGCCAGCAGCATAGGACTAGCGGGGGCATTGGGGGATACGCAGTATTTT
TRBV9	TRBD2	.	TRBJ2-1	CASSVGGGRSSYNEQFF	TGTGCCAGCAGCGTGGGCGGGGGGCGAAGCTCCTACAATGAGCAGTTCTTC
TRBV9	TRBD1	.	TRBJ2-7	CASSVERTGEYEQYF	TGTGCCAGCAGCGTAGAAAGGACAGGGGAATACGAGCAGTACTTC
TRBV10-3	.	.	TRBJ1-5	CAISESEESNQPQHF	TGTGCCATCAGTGAGTCGGAGGAGAGCAATCAGCCCCAGCATTTT
TRBV30	.	.	TRBJ2-7	CAWSDRAEQYF	TGTGCCTGGAGTGACAGGGCCGAGCAGTACTTC
TRBV28	.	.	TRBJ1-2	CASRLKVVAGYTF	TGTGCCAGCAGGCTGAAGGTGGTAGCTGGCTACACCTTC
TRBV9	.	.	TRBJ1-4	CASSVSPARGGDEKLFF	TGTGCCAGCAGCGTAAGTCCAGCAAGGGGAGGTGATGAAAAACTGTTTTTT
TRBV11-2	.	.	TRBJ2-3	CASSFWQGSTDTQYF	TGTGCCAGCAGCTTTTGGCAGGGGTCGACAGATACGCAGTATTTT
TRBV19	.	.	TRBJ2-2	CASSIVSGMTGELFF	TGTGCCAGTAGTATAGTGTCAGGGATGACCGGGGAGCTGTTTTTT
TRBV28	TRBD1	.	TRBJ1-4	CASSSSGQGNEKLFF	TGTGCCAGCAGTTCGTCGGGACAGGGGAATGAAAAACTGTTTTTT
TRBV4-2	TRBD1	.	TRBJ2-7	CASSQETGASYEQYF	TGTGCCAGCAGCCAAGAGACAGGGGCCTCCTACGAGCAGTACTTC
TRBV5-6	.	.	TRBJ2-7	CASSFGGNEQYF	TGTGCCAGCAGCTTCGGGGGAAACGAGCAGTACTTC
TRBV2	TRBD2	.	TRBJ2-2	CASSALAENTGELFF	TGTGCCAGCAGTGCCCTAGCGGAGAACACCGGGGAGCTGTTTTTT
TRBV7-8	.	.	TRBJ2-1	CASSLADLDRDNEQFF	TGTGCCAGCAGCTTAGCGGACCTGGACAGAGACAATGAGCAGTTCTTC
TRBV7-3	.	.	TRBJ1-2	CASSLTSNIGGYTF	TGTGCCAGCAGCTTAACGTCCAATATCGGGGGCTACACCTTC
TRBV9	TRBD1	.	TRBJ1-5	CASSVAGGGNQPQHF	TGTGCCAGCAGCGTAGCAGGGGGTGGCAATCAGCCCCAGCATTTT
TRBV18	.	.	TRBJ1-1	CASSPPPGNTEAFF	TGTGCCAGCTCACCACCCCCGGGGAACACTGAAGCTTTCTTT
TRBV6-1	.	.	TRBJ2-7	CASSERGAFSYEQYF	TGTGCCAGCAGTGAACGGGGGGCCTTCTCCTACGAGCAGTACTTC
TRBV7-9	TRBD2	.	TRBJ2-1	CASSSGLAGGNEQFF	TGTGCCAGCAGCTCGGGACTAGCGGGGGGCAATGAGCAGTTCTTC
TRBV4-3	.	.	TRBJ2-3	CASSQAPGLHTDTQYF	TGCGCCAGCAGCCAAGCCCCGGGACTCCACACAGATACGCAGTATTTT
TRBV5-6	.	.	TRBJ2-2	CASSLEQGPNTGELFF	TGTGCCAGCAGCTTGGAGCAGGGCCCGAACACCGGGGAGCTGTTTTTT
TRBV9	TRBD1	.	TRBJ1-4	CASSLGQNGEKLFF	TGTGCCAGCAGCCTGGGACAGAATGGTGAAAAACTGTTTTTT
TRBV19	TRBD1	.	TRBJ1-1	CASFGQVNTEAFF	TGTGCCAGCTTCGGACAGGTGAACACTGAAGCTTTCTTT
TRBV4-2	.	.	TRBJ2-1	CASSQVTGHYNEQFF	TGTGCCAGCAGCCAAGTAACGGGACACTACAATGAGCAGTTCTTC
TRBV25-1	TRBD1	.	TRBJ2-4	CASSGRTGTEYIQYF	TGTGCCAGCAGTGGTCGGACCGGGACAGAGTACATTCAGTACTTC
TRBV4-2	.	once	TRBJ2-7	CASSQGGLGGDEQYF	TGTGCCAGCAGCCAAGGAGGGTTAGGCGGGGACGAGCAGTACTTC
TRBV2	TRBD2	.	TRBJ2-1	CASSSSGGPYNEQFF	TGTGCCAGCAGCTCTAGCGGGGGGCCATACAATGAGCAGTTCTTC
TRBV19	.	.	TRBJ2-7	CASSIFRGSYEQYF	TGTGCCAGTAGTATATTCAGGGGCTCCTACGAGCAGTACTTC
TRBV21-1	.	.	TRBJ1-5	CASSKAPPTHYQPQHF	TGTGCCAGCAGCAAAGCGCCACCAACGCACTATCAGCCCCAGCATTTT
TRBV10-1	.	once	TRBJ2-7	CASSESHSYF	TGCGCCAGCAGTGAGTCCCACTCGTACTTC
TRBV6-6	.	.	TRBJ1-1	CASSFLGTYTEAFF	TGTGCCAGCAGTTTCCTTGGGACATACACTGAAGCTTTCTTT
TRBV29-1	TRBD1	.	TRBJ1-1	CSVIDTGGNTEAFF	TGCAGCGTTATCGATACAGGGGGTAACACTGAAGCTTTCTTT
TRBV7-9	TRBD2	once	TRBJ2-7	CASNFGEGYEQYF	TGTGCCAGCAACTTCGGGGAGGGCTACGAGCAGTACTTC
TRBV7-9	.	.	TRBJ2-7	CASSLSGGSYEQYF	TGTGCCAGCAGCTTAAGCGGAGGCTCCTACGAGCAGTACTTC
TRBV11-2	.	.	TRBJ2-5	CASSRRGLETQYF	TGTGCCAGCAGCCGAAGGGGACTAGAGACCCAGTACTTC
TRBV6-4	TRBD1	.	TRBJ2-2	CASSDDRGQKAGELFF	TGTGCCAGCAGTGACGATCGGGGACAGAAAGCCGGGGAGCTGTTTTTT
TRBV7-9	TRBD1	.	TRBJ2-7	CASSWLKGAFDEQYF	TGTGCCAGCAGCTGGTTAAAGGGGGCTTTTGACGAGCAGTACTTC
TRBV7-2	TRBD2	.	TRBJ2-3	CASSSPGLATDTQYF	TGTGCCAGCAGTTCTCCGGGACTAGCTACAGATACGCAGTATTTT
TRBV30	.	.	TRBJ1-1	CACWGGREAFF	TGTGCCTGCTGGGGGGGGAGAGAAGCTTTCTTT
TRBV6-1	.	.	TRBJ1-4	CASSEVRDEKLFF	TGTGCCAGCAGTGAAGTACGGGATGAAAAACTGTTTTTT
TRBV27	.	.	TRBJ1-5	CASSLHGDQPQHF	TGTGCCAGCAGTTTACACGGGGATCAGCCCCAGCATTTT
TRBV30	TRBD1	.	TRBJ1-6	CAWSPTGLNSPLHF	TGTGCCTGGAGCCCGACAGGGCTTAATTCACCCCTCCACTTT
TRBV5-6	.	once	TRBJ2-2	CASSLGGANGELFF	TGTGCCAGCAGCCTTGGGGGGGCTAACGGGGAGCTGTTTTTT
TRBV10-3	TRBD1	.	TRBJ1-6	CAIGGRGQNSPLHF	TGTGCCATCGGGGGCAGGGGGCAAAATTCACCCCTCCACTTT
TRBV25-1	.	.	TRBJ1-5	CASSELSSNQPQHF	TGTGCCAGCAGTGAATTATCTAGCAATCAGCCCCAGCATTTT
TRBV30	.	.	TRBJ1-6	CAWRRVEPLHF	TGTGCCTGGAGGAGGGTGGAACCCCTCCACTTT
TRBV14	TRBD1	.	TRBJ2-7	CASSFTGGLSGNEQYF	TGTGCCAGCAGCTTCACAGGGGGCCTCAGCGGTAACGAGCAGTACTTC
TRBV19	TRBD1	.	TRBJ1-1	CASSIRGAEAFF	TGTGCCAGTAGTATCAGGGGGGCTGAAGCTTTCTTT